These T cell receptor beta chains were read from a single sample in a study of T cells in tumors after PD-1 blockade. The repertoire was sequenced with immunoSEQ multiplex PCR; TCRdb's copy has only in-frame clones and lacks some. Among approximately 60,000 clones, around three quarters were seen once, and the ten largest hold over 10%. Sequences were derived from PBMCs, sampled before anti-PD-1 treatment. The receptor set was obtained from a human donor with basal cell carcinoma. Each CDR3 is given with its conserved first and last residue. Fields, in order: V gene, D gene, clone size, J gene, CDR3 protein, CDR3 DNA. D genes are given only for firm matches. A row's size may be missing; if present it is once, few, many or a size class.

>TRBV27|NA|NA|TRBJ1-3
CASRLQGNSGNTIYF
TGTGCCAGCAGGTTACAGGGTAACTCTGGAAACACCATATATTTT
>TRBV25-1|TRBD2|once|TRBJ2-3
CASSVPGGAGPDTQYF
TGTGCCAGCAGTGTTCCGGGGGGGGCCGGGCCAGATACGCAGTATTTT
>TRBV6-2/TRBV6-3|NA|NA|TRBJ1-5
CASSRTGGGPQHF
TGTGCCAGCAGTCGGACCGGGGGGGGGCCCCAGCATTTT
>TRBV19|NA|NA|TRBJ1-4
CASSISRTAILEKLFF
TGTGCCAGTAGTATCTCTCGGACAGCCATACTAGAAAAACTGTTTTTT
>TRBV7-6|TRBD1|once|TRBJ1-4
CASSRTGTATNEKLFF
TGTGCCAGCAGCAGGACAGGGACCGCAACTAATGAAAAACTGTTTTTT
>TRBV27|TRBD1|NA|TRBJ1-2
CASSFRDRDYGYTF
TGTGCCAGCAGTTTTCGGGACAGGGACTATGGCTACACCTTC
>TRBV25-1|NA|NA|TRBJ1-6
CASKDSYNSPLHF
TGTGCCAGCAAAGACTCTTATAATTCACCCCTCCACTTT
>TRBV5-4|NA|few|TRBJ2-7
CASSDDGADYEQYF
TGTGCCAGCAGCGACGACGGGGCCGACTACGAGCAGTACTTC
>TRBV7-9|TRBD1|NA|TRBJ1-6
CASSPDRRNSPLHF
TGTGCCAGCAGCCCGGACAGGCGGAACTCACCCCTCCACTTT
>TRBV5-6|TRBD2|NA|TRBJ2-3
CASSLRLAGSDTQYF
TGTGCCAGCAGCTTGAGGCTAGCGGGGTCAGATACGCAGTATTTT
>TRBV7-9|NA|NA|TRBJ2-2
CASSLVSPAAGELFF
TGTGCCAGCAGCTTAGTGTCCCCCGCCGCCGGGGAGCTGTTTTTT
>TRBV12-5|NA|few|TRBJ2-1
CASGLGHSPNEQFF
TGTGCTAGTGGTTTGGGGCACAGTCCCAATGAGCAGTTCTTC
>TRBV2|NA|NA|TRBJ2-2
CASSETQTNTGELFF
TGTGCCAGCAGTGAAACACAGACAAACACCGGGGAGCTGTTTTTT
>TRBV14|NA|NA|TRBJ2-1
CASSRRGGPFSHEQFF
TGTGCCAGCAGCCGACGTGGGGGGCCTTTTAGCCATGAGCAGTTCTTC
>TRBV12-3/TRBV12-4|NA|NA|TRBJ1-4
CASSLSGVEKLFF
TGTGCCAGCAGTCTAAGTGGCGTGGAAAAACTGTTTTTT
>TRBV7-9|TRBD2|once|TRBJ2-3
CASSRLAGFTDTQYF
TGTGCCAGCAGTAGACTAGCGGGGTTCACAGATACGCAGTATTTT
>TRBV6-6|NA|NA|TRBJ1-6
CASSSQGGNDSPLHF
TGTGCCAGCAGTTCCCAGGGAGGGAACGACTCACCCCTCCACTTT
>TRBV2|NA|few|TRBJ2-2
CASTITGELFF
TGTGCCAGCACCATCACCGGGGAGCTGTTTTTT
>TRBV19|NA|NA|TRBJ1-6
CASSISVGVRNSPLHF
TGTGCCAGTAGTATAAGTGTTGGGGTGCGCAATTCACCCCTCCACTTT
>TRBV3-1/TRBV3-2|TRBD1|NA|TRBJ1-2
CASSEGQGSVVHGYTF
TGTGCCAGCAGCGAAGGACAGGGGTCAGTGGTCCATGGCTACACCTTC
>TRBV5-1|TRBD2|NA|TRBJ2-1
CASSYGLAANEQFF
TGCGCCAGCAGCTACGGACTAGCGGCCAATGAGCAGTTCTTC
>TRBV19|NA|few|TRBJ1-5
CASSIGGTANQPQHF
TGTGCCAGTAGTATAGGAGGGACGGCTAATCAGCCCCAGCATTTT
>TRBV7-6|NA|NA|TRBJ1-1
CASSSGANTEAFF
TGTGCCAGCAGCTCGGGAGCGAACACTGAAGCTTTCTTT
>TRBV12-3/TRBV12-4|NA|NA|TRBJ1-1
CASSLAPRAEAFF
TGTGCCAGCAGTTTAGCTCCCAGGGCTGAAGCTTTCTTT
>TRBV5-1|NA|NA|TRBJ2-5
CASSLGSVVGQETQYF
TGCGCCAGCAGCTTGGGATCTGTGGTAGGGCAAGAGACCCAGTACTTC
>TRBV7-9|NA|NA|TRBJ2-5
CASSLGGHQETQYF
TGTGCCAGCAGCTTAGGCGGACACCAAGAGACCCAGTACTTC
>TRBV7-9|NA|NA|TRBJ1-1
CASSSHPGGRTEAFF
TGTGCCAGCAGTTCCCACCCGGGGGGAAGGACTGAAGCTTTCTTT